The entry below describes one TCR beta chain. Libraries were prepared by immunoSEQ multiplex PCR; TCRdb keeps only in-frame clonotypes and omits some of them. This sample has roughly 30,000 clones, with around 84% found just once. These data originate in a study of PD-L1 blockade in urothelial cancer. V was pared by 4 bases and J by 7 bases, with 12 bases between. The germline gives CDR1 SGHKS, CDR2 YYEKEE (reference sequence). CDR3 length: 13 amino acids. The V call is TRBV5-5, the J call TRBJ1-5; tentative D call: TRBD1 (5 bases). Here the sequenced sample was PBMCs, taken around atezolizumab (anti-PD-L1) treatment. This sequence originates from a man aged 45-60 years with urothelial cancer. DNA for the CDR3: TGTGCCAGCAGCACTACAGGAGAACAGCCCCAGCATTTT. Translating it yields CASSTTGEQPQHF.